Listed here are 21 T cell receptor beta chains from one sample, sequenced in a study of response to subunit inactivated influenza vaccine. TCRdb reprocessed the RT-PCR reads with MiXCR, giving one entry per CDR3 protein. The sample has about 650,000 distinct CDR3 sequences, roughly 15% seen once. The sample consisted of PBMCs from blood, taken around two weeks before vaccination. Receptors were obtained from a man aged 45 to 65 who received an inactivated influenza vaccine.

This clonotype was counted ten times or more. The rearrangement links TRBV10-3 to TRBJ2-7, with a tentative D call TRBD2 (6 bases). CDR1 is ENHRY and CDR2 is SYGVKD in the germline V gene. Between the trimmed V and J ends, which lost 10 bases and 2 bases, there was a span of 18 bases. The CDR3 extends over 14 amino acids. Here the CDR3 reads CATAPIAAAYEQYF. The CDR3 coding sequence is TGTGCCACCGCTCCTATAGCGGCTGCCTACGAGCAGTACTTC.

This clonotype came up a few times. This chain joins TRBV7-8 and TRBJ1-1; D possibly corresponds to TRBD1 (6 bases). Germline loops: CDR1 SGHVS, CDR2 FQNEAQ. This CDR3 region has 16 residues. Between the trimmed V and J ends, which lost 2 bases and 1 base, there was a span of 14 bases. CDR3 loop: CASSLLGGGKNTEAFF. CDR3 coding DNA: TGTGCCAGCAGCTTATTGGGGGGCGGGAAGAACACTGAAGCTTTCTTT.

The chain is built from TRBV19 and TRBJ2-1; 8 nucleotides agree with TRBD2. This CDR3 comprises 12 residues. Germline CDR1 LNHDA, CDR2 SQIVND (reference sequence). V lost 6 bases and J lost 8; bases outside the gene matches: 3. CDR3 DNA: TGTGCCAGTAGCGGGGGGGGCTATGAGCAGTTCTTC. Translated: CASSGGGYEQFF. Full variable domain (outside the CDR3, taken from reference TRBV19 and TRBJ2-1): DGGITQSPKYLFRKEGQNVTLSCEQNLNHDAMYWYRQDPGQGLRLIYYSQIVNDFQKGDIAEGYSVSREKKESFPLTVTSAQKNPTAFYLCASSGGGYEQFFGPGTRLTVL.

The table lists this clonotype with a few counts. V gene TRBV5-1 combines with J gene TRBJ2-3; 13 positions agree with TRBD2. The CDR3 loop spans 17 amino acids. Germline V gives CDR1 SGHRS, CDR2 YFSETQ. Unmatched junction bases numbered 8, after V lost 4 bases and J lost 3 bases. DNA of the CDR3: TGCGCCAGCAGCCGTCAACTAGCGGGGGGGCTAACAGATACGCAGTATTTT. Protein sequence: CASSRQLAGGLTDTQYF.

This chain links TRBV7-2 with TRBJ2-7; no clear D gene. Germline-derived CDR1 and CDR2 are SGHTA and FQGNSA. CDR3 length: 13 amino acids. V was shortened by 5 bases and J by 4 bases, with 12 bases between the two germline ends. CDR3 region: CASSRNPGYEQYF. The CDR3 nucleotides are TGTGCCAGCAGCAGAAATCCCGGGTACGAGCAGTACTTC.

This rearrangement joins TRBV10-3 to TRBJ1-1, with 7 bases lining up with TRBD1. The CDR3 runs 14 residues. The ends lost 7 bases at V and 4 bases at J; junction bases unmatched: 9. Germline loops: CDR1 ENHRY, CDR2 SYGVKD. CDR3 in amino acids: CAIKKQAGGTEAFF. DNA for the CDR3: TGTGCCATCAAAAAACAGGCAGGGGGCACTGAAGCTTTCTTT.

Many counts were recorded for this clonotype. V is TRBV9 and J is TRBJ2-3; D gene unclear. This CDR3 has 13 residues. Trimming removed 1 base at V and 4 bases at J, with 7 bases between. The germline V gene encodes CDR1 SGDLS and CDR2 YYNGEE. Here the CDR3 reads CASSVQVADTQYF. The CDR3 DNA sequence: TGTGCCAGCAGCGTACAGGTTGCAGATACGCAGTATTTT.

In this sample, this clonotype turned up a few times. The chain joins TRBV20-1 to TRBJ2-7; tentative D call: TRBD2 (6 bases). Looked up from germline, CDR1 is DFQATT and CDR2 is SNEGSKA (reference sequence). The CDR3 runs to 15 residues. Deletions cut 3 bases from V and 2 bases from J, with 17 bases between. In DNA, the CDR3 is TGCAGTGCTAGCCCGAAGCGGGCCGACCCCTACGAGCAGTACTTC. It yields the protein CSASPKRADPYEQYF.

The V call is TRBV12-3 or TRBV12-4, the J call TRBJ2-6; tentatively, D is TRBD2 (6 bases). The CDR3 has 23 residues. Deletions cut 3 bases from V and 0 bases from J, with 30 bases between. CDR3 bases: TGTGCCAGCAGTTTGTTGGGATTGTTGCGGGGAGGCACACCGTTCTCTGGGGCCAACGTCCTGACTTTC. Its translation: CASSLLGLLRGGTPFSGANVLTF.

This sequence joins TRBV3-1 and TRBJ2-3, with D perhaps TRBD2 (6 bases). Germline loops: CDR1 LGHDT, CDR2 YNNKEL (reference sequence). V was shortened by 4 bases and J by 0 bases, with 11 bases between the two germline ends. The CDR3 loop spans 15 amino acids. The CDR3 nucleotides read TGTGCCAGCAGCCCTCTCGGGACTAGCACAGATACGCAGTATTTT. Protein: CASSPLGTSTDTQYF.

This clonotype was found a few times. The chain combines TRBV5-5 with TRBJ1-5, with unresolved D. The CDR3 is 17 residues long. The V and J ends lost 4 bases and 0 bases respectively, with 17 bases between them. CDR1 is SGHKS, CDR2 YYEKEE, per germline (reference sequence). The CDR3: CASSPLGGDGSNQPQHF. CDR3 in DNA: TGTGCCAGCAGCCCACTCGGAGGCGATGGTAGCAATCAGCCCCAGCATTTT.

This clonotype was recorded a few times. The V gene is TRBV20-1, the J gene TRBJ2-3; D may be TRBD2 (5 bases). Germline V CDR1 and CDR2: DFQATT, SNEGSKA (reference sequence). Trimming pared 5 bases from V and 5 bases from J, leaving 11 bases between. The CDR3 runs to 12 residues. CDR3 sequence reads: CSAPGVGDTQYF. CDR3 sequence (DNA): TGCAGTGCTCCCGGGGTGGGAGATACGCAGTATTTT.

This clonotype was detected only a few times. The rearrangement uses TRBV20-1 and TRBJ2-3; D is unclear. This CDR3 has 11 residues. The germline V gene encodes CDR1 DFQATT and CDR2 SNEGSKA (reference sequence). V dropped 6 bases and J dropped 4 bases, with 8 bases sitting between them. The CDR3 sequence is CSAPPSDTQYF. CDR3 nucleotides: TGCAGTGCCCCCCCCTCAGATACGCAGTATTTT.

Only a few counts were recorded for this clonotype. J is TRBJ1-6 and V is TRBV12-3 or TRBV12-4; maybe TRBD1 (5 bases). The length of the CDR3 is 13 residues. V was shortened by 3 bases and J by 8 bases, with 8 bases between the two germline ends. The CDR3 coding sequence is TGTGCCAGCAGTTTCCCGGGGGATTCACCCCTCCACTTT. It codes for CASSFPGDSPLHF.

This clonotype has at least ten counts. The CDR3 spells CASSSRQGRETQYF. The CDR3 coding sequence is TGTGCCAGCAGTTCCCGACAGGGCAGGGAGACCCAGTACTTC. The rearrangement joins TRBV6-2 or TRBV6-3 to TRBJ2-5; 7 bases fit TRBD1. The CDR3 runs to 14 residues. Trimming at V came to 4 bases and at J to 5 bases, leaving 7 bases not matched to a gene. Germline CDR1 reads MNHEY; CDR2 reads SVGEGT.

V and J are TRBV20-1 and TRBJ2-1, with 7 bases fitting TRBD1. Germline trimming cut 3 bases from V and 8 bases from J; bases unmatched to any gene: 22. The length of the CDR3 is 18 residues. Germline V lookup: CDR1 DFQATT, CDR2 SNEGSKA (reference sequence). The DNA for the CDR3 is TGCAGTGCTAGGGCACCCTTCCCGGGACGGGACAGATTGGATGAGCAGTTCTTC. This codes for CSARAPFPGRDRLDEQFF.

The rearrangement joins TRBV7-9 to TRBJ1-4; D is unresolved. CDR1 is SEHNR, CDR2 FQNEAQ, per germline (reference sequence). The CDR3 length is 16 residues. Between the trimmed V and J ends, which lost 6 bases and 3 bases, there was a span of 17 bases. The CDR3 DNA reads as TGTGCCAGCAGACTTGGCCCCGGAGGAGCTAATGAAAAACTGTTTTTT. Amino acid sequence: CASRLGPGGANEKLFF.

This clonotype was observed a few times. CDR3 DNA: TGTGCCAGCAGTATCGGACGGTCTAATTCACCCCTCCACTTT. The encoded protein is CASSIGRSNSPLHF. The V and J genes are TRBV28 and TRBJ1-6; D is ambiguous. The germline V gene has CDR1 MDHEN and CDR2 SYDVKM. The CDR3 totals 14 residues. V gave up 5 bases and J gave up 6 bases, with 11 bases separating them.

The rearrangement links TRBV4-1 to TRBJ1-4; D unclear. The V gene lost 1 base and the J gene lost 5 bases, with 11 bases spanning the gap. This CDR3 spans 15 amino acids. CDR1 and CDR2 from the germline V gene are MGHRA and YSYEKL. As DNA, the CDR3 is TGCGCCAGCAGCCAAGTGGCAGCGCAGAATGAAAAACTGTTTTTT. Its protein is CASSQVAAQNEKLFF.

The chain couples TRBV7-8 to TRBJ2-1; 8 bases are shared with TRBD1. CDR3 size: 16 residues. Trimming cost V 5 bases and J 4 bases; bases outside gene matches: 10. Germline CDR1 SGHVS, CDR2 FQNEAQ. The CDR3 sequence: CASSLLRGQTYNEQFF. CDR3 DNA sequence: TGTGCCAGCAGCCTTCTCAGGGGGCAAACATACAATGAGCAGTTCTTC.

The chain couples TRBV4-3 to TRBJ2-3, with D perhaps TRBD2 (7 bases). Trimming took 4 bases from V and 2 from J, leaving 13 bases between them. From germline, CDR1 is LGHNA and CDR2 YSLEER. This CDR3 contains 15 residues. CDR3 nucleotide sequence: TGCGCCAGCAGCCTAGAGGGGGGGCTCACAGATACGCAGTATTTT. Translated, it gives CASSLEGGLTDTQYF.